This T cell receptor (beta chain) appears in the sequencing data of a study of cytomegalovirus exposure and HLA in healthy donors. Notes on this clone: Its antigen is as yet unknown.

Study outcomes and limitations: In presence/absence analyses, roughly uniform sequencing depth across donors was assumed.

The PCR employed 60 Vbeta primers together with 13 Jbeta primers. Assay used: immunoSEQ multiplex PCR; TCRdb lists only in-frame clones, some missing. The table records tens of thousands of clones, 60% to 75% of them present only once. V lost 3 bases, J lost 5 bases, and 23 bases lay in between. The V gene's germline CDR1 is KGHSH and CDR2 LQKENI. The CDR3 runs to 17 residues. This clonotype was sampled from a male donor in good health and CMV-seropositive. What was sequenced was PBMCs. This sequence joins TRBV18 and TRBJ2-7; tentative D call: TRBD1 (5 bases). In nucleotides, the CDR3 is TGTGCCAGCTCACCGATTAAGGGGCAGACCTCACCCAACGAGCAGTACTTC. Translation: CASSPIKGQTSPNEQYF.